The 28 T cell receptor beta chains below were found in one sample sequenced in a study of shared clonotypes between healthy human individuals (dated by TCRdb to about 2020). Library preparation was by the immunoSEQ multiplex PCR assay. The immuneACCESS repertoire file appears here via TCRdb, limited to in-frame rearrangements. These files lack a portion of the clones; in checked studies, under half of the deficit traces to unresolved V genes, and the cause of the others is not known. Counted in this sample were some 2 million clones; about 94% of them appeared once. The top ten constitute approximately 1.2% of the sample. CD8 naive samples consisted of CD45RO-negative cells that were positively selected for CCR7, yielding a CD45RA+CCR7+ population without TemRA cells. The sequencing input was naive CD8+ T cells sorted from blood. What the cell subset or site label conveys for this sample: CD45RA+CCR7+. Source of these receptors: a man younger than 30 in good health.

This clone has a single count. This sequence joins TRBV7-9 and TRBJ2-2; no clear D gene. The CDR3 contains 13 residues. Germline CDR1 and CDR2: SEHNR and FQNEAQ (reference sequence). Trimming pared 5 bases from V and 5 bases from J, leaving 9 bases between. CDR3 DNA sequence: TGTGCCAGCAGCGATCTGGGGACCGGGGAGCTGTTTTTT. It is translated as CASSDLGTGELFF. Supplemented by reference TRBV7-9 and TRBJ2-2, the full variable domain reads DTGVSQNPRHKITKRGQNVTFRCDPISEHNRLYWYRQTLGQGPEFLTYFQNEAQLEKSRLLSDRFSAERPKGSFSTLEIQRTEQGDSAMYLCASSDLGTGELFFGEGSRLTVL.

The chain recombines TRBV19 with TRBJ2-7, with unresolved D. Trimming left V 6 bases short and J 0 bases short, with 15 bases between. The length of the CDR3 is 15 residues. CDR1 and CDR2 (germline): LNHDA, SQIVND (reference sequence). The CDR3: CASSPGLGTSYEQYF. The DNA for the CDR3 is TGTGCCAGTAGCCCCGGCTTGGGTACCTCCTACGAGCAGTACTTC.

In the case of this clone: At the DNA level, this CDR3 is encoded by other sequences in the same sample as well. CDR3 sequence reads: CASSFDTGELFF. As DNA, the CDR3 is TGTGCCAGCAGTTTTGACACCGGGGAGCTGTTTTTT. The rearrangement joins TRBV27 to TRBJ2-2; D ambiguous. CDR1 is MNHEY, CDR2 SMNVEV, per germline (reference sequence). This CDR3 comprises 12 residues. Trimming removed 3 bases at V and 3 bases at J, with 2 bases between.

The V call is TRBV6-5, the J call TRBJ2-7; weak D call: TRBD1 (6 bases). Trimming took off 2 bases at V and 3 bases at J, with 11 bases between the two ends. Germline CDR1 is MNHEY and CDR2 is SVGAGI. This CDR3 comprises 14 residues. CDR3 in DNA: TGTGCCAGCAGTTACAGCACAGGGAACTACGAGCAGTACTTC. Protein product: CASSYSTGNYEQYF.

This chain joins TRBV19 and TRBJ1-2; TRBD1 is a possible D gene (6 bases). The CDR3 totals 15 residues. V was pared by 6 bases and J by 0 bases, with 14 bases between. Germline CDR1 is LNHDA and CDR2 is SQIVND (reference sequence). This CDR3 is CASRNSWTANYGYTF. In nucleotides, the CDR3 is TGTGCCAGTAGAAACTCTTGGACAGCTAACTATGGCTACACCTTC.

A note on this clone: The sample contains more than one DNA sequence encoding this CDR3. The chain combines TRBV27 with TRBJ2-1, with a weak D call TRBD1 (5 bases). Trimming left V 2 bases short and J 8 bases short, with 7 bases between. Germline V CDR1 and CDR2: MNHEY, SMNVEV (reference sequence). This CDR3 is built from 12 residues. CDR3 coding DNA: TGTGCCAGCAGTTTAATAGGGGATGAGCAGTTCTTC. It translates to CASSLIGDEQFF.

This CDR3 reads CASSIKQGLSYEQYF. In DNA, the CDR3 is TGCGCCAGCAGCATTAAACAGGGTCTATCCTACGAGCAGTACTTC. The rearrangement links TRBV5-1 to TRBJ2-7; weak D call: TRBD1 (6 bases). CDR1 and CDR2 from the germline V gene are SGHRS and YFSETQ. Trimming took 4 bases from V and 1 from J, leaving 15 bases between them. This CDR3 has 15 amino acids.

The V and J genes are TRBV19 and TRBJ2-1; D remains unclear. Trimming cost V 3 bases and J 9 bases, with 21 bases left between them. CDR3 length: 16 residues. CDR1 is LNHDA and CDR2 is SQIVND in the germline V gene (reference sequence). The CDR3 sequence: CASSMLGSTPLGEQFF. The DNA for the CDR3 is TGTGCCAGTAGTATGTTAGGCAGTACTCCGCTAGGTGAGCAGTTCTTC.

CDR3 amino acids: CASSLIQGAGEQYF. The CDR3 region has the DNA TGCGCCAGCAGCTTGATACAGGGGGCGGGTGAGCAGTACTTC. The V and J genes are TRBV5-1 and TRBJ2-7, with 9 bases fitting TRBD1. The CDR3 contains 14 residues. Losses at the gene ends were 1 base for V and 7 bases for J; bases not matched to a gene: 6. Germline V gene lookup returns CDR1 SGHRS and CDR2 YFSETQ.

This chain connects TRBV7-9 to TRBJ1-5, with D tentatively TRBD1 (5 bases). Trimming pared 0 bases from V and 7 bases from J, leaving 13 bases between. Germline CDR1 SEHNR, CDR2 FQNEAQ (reference sequence). This CDR3 contains 15 residues. CDR3 nucleotides: TGTGCCAGCAGCTTAGCGGGGACCGTGGGGCAGCCCCAGCATTTT. Protein product: CASSLAGTVGQPQHF.

This chain joins TRBV5-6 and TRBJ1-1; TRBD1 matches at 7 bases. Germline assignment: CDR1 SGHDT and CDR2 YYEEEE. V lost 3 bases, J lost 7 bases, and 12 bases stayed unmatched. The CDR3 runs 15 residues. The CDR3 DNA is TGTGCCAGCAGCTCACCCGGGACAGTTGTCGGTGAAGCTTTCTTT. It specifies CASSSPGTVVGEAFF.

The CDR3 DNA is TGTGCCAGCAGCTTTCGGACAGCAGACTCTGGAAACACCATATATTTT. The encoded protein is CASSFRTADSGNTIYF. V is TRBV7-9 and J is TRBJ1-3; D may be TRBD1 (6 bases). Germline-derived CDR1 and CDR2 are SEHNR and FQNEAQ (reference sequence). The CDR3 length is 16 residues. V was cut by 3 bases and J by 0 bases, with 12 bases left in between.

This chain uses TRBV5-1 with TRBJ1-1, with TRBD1 identical over 7 bases. This CDR3 has 16 residues. CDR1 is SGHRS and CDR2 is YFSETQ in the germline V gene. Unmatched junction bases numbered 5, after V lost 0 bases and J lost 0 bases. CDR3 DNA: TGCGCCAGCAGCTTGGCAACGACAGGGTTGAACACTGAAGCTTTCTTT. This codes for CASSLATTGLNTEAFF.

The chain couples TRBV11-2 to TRBJ1-2; D remains unclear. Per the germline V gene, CDR1 is SGHAT and CDR2 is FQNNGV. This CDR3 has 15 residues. V was trimmed by 2 bases and J by 6 bases, leaving 16 bases between them. The CDR3 is CASSLKSLFPDGYTF. The CDR3 nucleotides are TGTGCCAGCAGCTTAAAATCCCTTTTTCCTGATGGCTACACCTTC.

V usage is TRBV28 and J usage is TRBJ2-2; 8 bases line up with TRBD1. Per germline, CDR1 MDHEN and CDR2 SYDVKM. This CDR3 contains 14 residues. Unmatched junction bases numbered 8, after V lost 6 bases and J lost 8 bases. The CDR3 region has the DNA TGTGCCAGCAGCCTGACAGGGGCCGGAGGGGAGCTGTTTTTT. It specifies CASSLTGAGGELFF.

The V and J genes are TRBV4-3 and TRBJ1-2; a weak D match, TRBD1 (5 bases). Germline V gene lookup returns CDR1 LGHNA and CDR2 YSLEER. There are 15 residues in the CDR3. Deletions cut 0 bases from V and 4 bases from J, with 12 bases between. CDR3 residues: CASSQDTGLVYGYTF. CDR3 nucleotides: TGCGCCAGCAGCCAAGATACAGGCCTTGTCTATGGCTACACCTTC.

This chain joins TRBV13 and TRBJ1-4; 10 bases align to TRBD1. J gave up 6 bases and V 4 bases, and 5 bases lay outside the gene matches. The CDR3 is 15 residues long. In germline, CDR1 is PRHDT, CDR2 FYEKMQ (reference sequence). The chain's CDR3 is CASSYRTGGDEKLFF. CDR3 nucleotides: TGTGCCAGCAGCTACCGGACAGGGGGGGATGAAAAACTGTTTTTT.

The CDR3 sequence is CASSSAGIGFYGYTF. In DNA, the CDR3 is TGTGCCAGCAGCTCCGCAGGAATAGGGTTCTATGGCTACACCTTC. The V gene is TRBV5-5, the J gene TRBJ1-2; D is unclear. Germline V gene lookup returns CDR1 SGHKS and CDR2 YYEKEE (reference sequence). There are 15 residues in the CDR3. V gave up 3 bases and J gave up 4 bases, with 16 bases separating them.

The chain uses TRBV4-1 and TRBJ2-7, with 8 bases aligning to TRBD1. Per the germline V gene, CDR1 is MGHRA and CDR2 is YSYEKL. V lost 4 bases and J lost 5; bases outside the gene matches: 10. The CDR3 is 15 amino acids. The CDR3 spells CASSLTGQGAHEQYF. The CDR3 DNA is TGCGCCAGCAGCCTAACCGGGCAGGGGGCCCACGAGCAGTACTTC.

The chain links TRBV11-2 to TRBJ2-1; D assignment may be TRBD1 or TRBD2 (5 bases each). Deletions cut 1 base from V and 6 bases from J, with 10 bases between. Germline values: CDR1 SGHAT, CDR2 FQNNGV. The CDR3 runs 14 residues. The CDR3 protein is CASSLGARGNEQFF. DNA for the CDR3: TGTGCCAGCAGCTTAGGTGCGAGGGGCAATGAGCAGTTCTTC.

CDR3: CASSQGPHETGIYEQYF. CDR3 bases: TGCGCCAGCAGCCAAGGACCCCATGAAACAGGGATATACGAGCAGTACTTC. This rearrangement joins TRBV4-1 to TRBJ2-7; possibly TRBD1 for D (6 bases). The germline V gene has CDR1 MGHRA and CDR2 YSYEKL. This CDR3 is 17 amino acids long. V lost 1 base and J 4 bases, leaving 20 bases between the germline ends.

This clone was observed a handful of times. The rearrangement uses TRBV30 and TRBJ1-1, with D unresolved. The V end lost 0 bases, the J end lost 5 bases, and 10 bases lay between the germline ends. Germline-derived CDR1 and CDR2 are GTSNPN and SVGIG (reference sequence). This CDR3 is 13 amino acids long. The CDR3 here is CAWSVLVRTEAFF. CDR3 nucleotide sequence: TGTGCCTGGAGTGTACTTGTCAGGACTGAAGCTTTCTTT.

The chain recombines TRBV11-2 with TRBJ2-2, with D perhaps assigned TRBD1 or TRBD2 (5 bases each). The CDR3 totals 17 residues. Germline-derived CDR1 and CDR2 are SGHAT and FQNNGV. Between the trimmed V and J ends, which lost 2 bases and 0 bases, there was a span of 13 bases. CDR3 sequence reads: CASSLRSPGPNTGELFF. The DNA for the CDR3 is TGTGCCAGCAGCTTAAGGAGTCCGGGACCGAACACCGGGGAGCTGTTTTTT.

This chain connects TRBV7-9 to TRBJ1-2; no clear D. This CDR3 contains 13 residues. With 2 bases removed from V and 5 bases from J, the gap between germline ends came to 9 bases. Germline V gene sequence: CDR1 SEHNR, CDR2 FQNEAQ (reference sequence). The DNA for the CDR3 is TGTGCCAGCAGCTTACTTCCAGAATATGGCTACACCTTC. Translated, it gives CASSLLPEYGYTF.

This chain connects TRBV19 to TRBJ1-6; perhaps TRBD1 as D (5 bases). V dropped 5 bases and J dropped 7 bases, with 15 bases sitting between them. The CDR3 has 15 amino acids. Germline loops: CDR1 LNHDA, CDR2 SQIVND (reference sequence). CDR3: CASSLEGGANSPLHF. The CDR3 DNA is TGTGCCAGTAGTCTCGAAGGAGGGGCGAATTCACCCCTCCACTTT.

The chain links TRBV5-8 to TRBJ2-2, with TRBD1 identical over 8 bases. The CDR3 sequence is 18 residues long. The germline V gene encodes CDR1 SGHTS and CDR2 YDEGEE. Trimming took 1 base from V and 4 from J; bases not matched to a gene: 12. This CDR3 reads CASSLSRGLGFVTGELFF. The CDR3 DNA follows: TGTGCCAGCAGCTTGAGCAGGGGGCTCGGTTTTGTCACCGGGGAGCTGTTTTTT. Based on the CDR3 plus reference TRBV5-8 and TRBJ2-2, the full variable domain is EAGVTQSPTHLIKTRGQQATLRCSPISGHTSVYWYQQALGLGLQFLLWYDEGEERNRGNFPPRFSGRQFPNYSSELNVNALELEDSALYLCASSLSRGLGFVTGELFFGEGSRLTVL.

The sample holds one count of this clone. CDR3 nucleotides: TGTGCCAGCAGCGGGTCGAACACTGAAGCTTTCTTT. Amino acid sequence: CASSGSNTEAFF. This chain links TRBV4-2 with TRBJ1-1; D remains unclear. The CDR3 covers 12 residues. Trimming cost V 5 bases and J 1 base, with 5 bases left between them. The germline V gene encodes CDR1 LGHNA and CDR2 YNFKEQ.

V is TRBV5-6 and J is TRBJ2-3, with 8 bases identical to TRBD1. The CDR3 sequence is 15 residues long. Germline V gene data show CDR1 as SGHDT and CDR2 as YYEEEE. V lost 1 base, J lost 2 bases, and 3 bases stayed unmatched. The CDR3 here is CASSLQDRATDTQYF. The CDR3 DNA is TGTGCCAGCAGCTTGCAGGACAGGGCCACAGATACGCAGTATTTT.